This T cell receptor beta chain stems from a study of graft-versus-host responses after intestinal transplantation. In the study overall: Each transplant was multivisceral, liver-intestinal, or isolated intestinal. Study-wide results and caveats: Recipient-marrow GvH clones were detected, some having first appeared in ileum or blood.

The table came from immunoSEQ multiplex PCR; TCRdb's copy has only in-frame clones and leaves some out. Counted here are 24,000 or so clones, about four fifths occurring once; the ten biggest clones make up around 0.87%. This clone occurred a few times. What it binds is unknown. The CDR3 loop spans 16 amino acids. Germline CDR1 is SNHLY and CDR2 is FYNNEI. J gave up 2 bases and V 5 bases, and 12 bases lay outside the gene matches. The sequence was collected from a human donor who was the organ donor for an intestinal transplant. J is TRBJ2-7 and V is TRBV2; 7 nucleotides match TRBD1. The sequenced sample was unstimulated CD8+ T cells sorted from spleen or lymph node cells, obtained before transplant. The CDR3 sequence is CASSYHRDSQTYEQYF. As DNA, the CDR3 is TGTGCCAGCAGTTACCACCGGGACAGCCAGACCTACGAGCAGTACTTC.